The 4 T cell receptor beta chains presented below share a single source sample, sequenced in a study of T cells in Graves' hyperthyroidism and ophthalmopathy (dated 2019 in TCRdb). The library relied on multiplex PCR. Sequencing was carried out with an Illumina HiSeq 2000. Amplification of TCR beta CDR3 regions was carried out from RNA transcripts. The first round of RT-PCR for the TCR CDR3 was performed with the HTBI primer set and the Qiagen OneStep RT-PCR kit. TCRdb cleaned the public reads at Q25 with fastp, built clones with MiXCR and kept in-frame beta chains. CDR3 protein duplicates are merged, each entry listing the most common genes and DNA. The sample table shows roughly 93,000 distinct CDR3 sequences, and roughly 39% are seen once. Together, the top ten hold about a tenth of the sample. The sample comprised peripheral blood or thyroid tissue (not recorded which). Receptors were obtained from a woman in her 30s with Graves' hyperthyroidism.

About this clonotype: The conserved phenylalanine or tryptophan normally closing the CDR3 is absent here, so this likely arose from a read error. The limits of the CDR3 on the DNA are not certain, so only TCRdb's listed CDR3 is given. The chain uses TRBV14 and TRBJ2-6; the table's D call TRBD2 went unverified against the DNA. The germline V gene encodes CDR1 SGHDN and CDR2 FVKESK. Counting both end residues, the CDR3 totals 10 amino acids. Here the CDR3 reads CASRPYGLSS.

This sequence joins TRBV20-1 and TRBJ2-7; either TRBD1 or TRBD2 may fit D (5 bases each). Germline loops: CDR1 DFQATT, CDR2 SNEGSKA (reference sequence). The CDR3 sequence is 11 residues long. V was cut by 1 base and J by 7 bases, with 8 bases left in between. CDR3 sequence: CSARGGKEQYF. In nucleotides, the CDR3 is TGCAGTGCTAGAGGGGGGAAGGAGCAGTACTTC.

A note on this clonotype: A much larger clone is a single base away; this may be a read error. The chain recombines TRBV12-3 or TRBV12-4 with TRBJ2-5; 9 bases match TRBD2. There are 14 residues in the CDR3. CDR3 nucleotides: TGTGCCAGCGGTTTAGCAGCGGGAGGAGAGACCCAGTACTTC. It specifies CASGLAAGGETQYF.

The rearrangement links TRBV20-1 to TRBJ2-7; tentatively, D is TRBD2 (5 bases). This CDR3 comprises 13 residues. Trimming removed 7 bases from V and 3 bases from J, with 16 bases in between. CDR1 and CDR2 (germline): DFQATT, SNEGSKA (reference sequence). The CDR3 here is CSVAGPGGYEQYF. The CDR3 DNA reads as TGCAGTGTTGCGGGCCCGGGCGGCTACGAGCAGTACTTC.